This TCR beta chain was sequenced during a study of post-analysis software for immune sequencing data. Study-wide findings and caveats: Relative to controls, patients had about five TRBV segments at higher frequency, with TRBV5-6, TRBV5-1 and TRBV20-1 among these. Samples from one preparation batch, clustered by F measure, grouped strongly together.

As concerns this clonotype: The antigen remains unidentified.

Germline CDR1 and CDR2: SGHAT and FQNNGV. V gave up 4 bases and J gave up 5 bases; unmatched junction bases: 9. The CDR3 is made up of 16 amino acids. Incorporated into the TCR beta cDNA libraries were unique molecular identifiers, which served to reduce PCR and sequencing biases. Roughly 470,000 cDNA molecules came from around 1 to 10 million T cells. MiXCR, run by TCRdb on the PCR reads, gives a single entry per CDR3 protein. Of under 900,000 distinct CDR3 sequences listed, roughly 50% are singletons. The sequencing input was blood. The chain joins TRBV11-2 to TRBJ2-5, with TRBD2 matching over 11 bases. This sequence originates from a girl aged 5 to 17 with multiple sclerosis. The CDR3 bases are TGTGCCAGCAGCTACTTAGCGGGGGGGGATTTGGAGACCCAGTACTTC. It is translated as CASSYLAGGDLETQYF.